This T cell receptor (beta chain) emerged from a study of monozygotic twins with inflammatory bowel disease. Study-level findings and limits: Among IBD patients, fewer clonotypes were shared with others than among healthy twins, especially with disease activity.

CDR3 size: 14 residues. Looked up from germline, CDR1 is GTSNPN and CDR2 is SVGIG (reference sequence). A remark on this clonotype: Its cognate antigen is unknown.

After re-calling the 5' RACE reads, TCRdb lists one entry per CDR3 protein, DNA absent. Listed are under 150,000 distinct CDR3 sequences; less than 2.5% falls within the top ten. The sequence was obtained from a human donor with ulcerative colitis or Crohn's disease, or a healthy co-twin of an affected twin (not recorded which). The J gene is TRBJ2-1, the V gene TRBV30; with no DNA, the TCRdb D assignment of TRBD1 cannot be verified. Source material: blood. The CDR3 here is CAWSRGLGDNEQFF.